This T cell receptor beta chain was identified during a study of early T cells in non-severe SARS-CoV-2 infection. Across the whole study: Chains stayed unpaired after sequencing of bulk RNA from unsorted whole blood.

Broader study findings: Private and CD4 specificities were missed by VDJdb matching, which favored anti-spike CD8 responses.

Separate cDNA molecules each had unique molecular identifiers attached to them. TCRdb reprocessed the 5' RACE reads via MiXCR and lists one record per CDR3 protein. This sample has tens of thousands of distinct CDR3 sequences, with about 13% found just once. Germline loops: CDR1 MNHNS, CDR2 SASEGT. V gave up 6 bases and J gave up 0 bases; unmatched junction bases: 11. The CDR3 runs to 17 residues. On this clonotype: The target antigen is unknown.

The clonotype was recovered from an adult who was a healthcare worker with PCR-confirmed SARS-CoV-2 infection or an uninfected control (not recorded which). The sequencing used whole blood, collected at baseline. The rearrangement joins TRBV6-1 to TRBJ2-1; the match to TRBD2 covers 7 bases. The CDR3 nucleotides are TGTGCCAGCAGACAGATAGCGGGTTTAAACTCCTACAATGAGCAGTTCTTC. This translates into CASRQIAGLNSYNEQFF.